The present T cell receptor (beta chain) was sequenced within a study of cytomegalovirus exposure and HLA in healthy donors. The PCR made use of 60 Vbeta and 13 Jbeta primers. Generated by immunoSEQ multiplex PCR, the TCRdb table keeps only in-frame clones and is missing some. The sample carries about 120,000 clones, 55% to 75% recorded once. The CDR3 is 14 residues long. V was pared by 0 bases and J by 4 bases, with 10 bases between. The germline V gene has CDR1 SGHKS and CDR2 YYEKEE (reference sequence). The chain uses TRBV5-5 and TRBJ1-2, with TRBD1 as a possible D gene (5 bases). Sequenced input: PBMCs. The receptor was derived from a man aged 30 to 45 in good health and CMV-seropositive. Here the CDR3 DNA reads TGTGCCAGCAGCTTGGATTGGGGCTTCTATGGCTACACCTTC. Its protein is CASSLDWGFYGYTF.